The 2 T cell receptor beta chains reported below all come from one sample, sequenced in a study of beta chain features in type 1 diabetes. Reverse transcription of all isolated RNA meant that expressed TCRB transcripts were sequenced. Sequencing used immunoSEQ multiplex PCR; TCRdb keeps in-frame clones, though not all of them. The table lists roughly 300,000 clones, around 7.6% of them singletons, with under 0.5% in the top ten. What was sequenced was central memory CD4+ T cells from blood. The receptor source for this set is a woman younger than 35 in good health.

This clone was picked up a small number of times. The gene calls are TRBV6-1 and TRBJ2-1; D is unclear. The ends were cut back, 2 bases at V and 9 bases at J, with 14 bases in the middle. The germline V gene encodes CDR1 MNHNS and CDR2 SASEGT. This CDR3 region has 14 residues. The CDR3 reads CASSETSARGEQFF. The CDR3 coding sequence is TGTGCCAGCAGTGAAACATCGGCCCGTGGTGAGCAGTTCTTC.

This clone was observed a handful of times. This rearrangement joins TRBV5-1 to TRBJ2-1; maybe TRBD2 (6 bases). V was pared by 4 bases and J by 5 bases, with 19 bases between. This CDR3 contains 16 residues. CDR1 and CDR2 from the germline V gene are SGHRS and YFSETQ. CDR3 DNA: TGCGCCAGCAGCCCGGGACGGGCTAGCGTAGACAATGAGCAGTTCTTC. Protein sequence: CASSPGRASVDNEQFF.